The next 26 T cell receptor beta chains were all read from a single sample in a study of cytomegalovirus exposure and HLA in healthy donors (dated by TCRdb to 2016 to 2017). The method behind the library was the immunoSEQ multiplex PCR assay. The multiplex PCR relied on a mix of 60 forward primers for TCR Vbeta segments and 13 reverse primers for TCR Jbeta segments. This is the immuneACCESS table as TCRdb keeps it, with only in-frame sequences that have V and J called. A part of the clones is gone; compared with another copy, unresolved V genes explain less than half, and the rest is unexplained. The sample records 75,000 to 100,000 clones, around 79% of which are singletons. The ten largest clones represent approximately 14% of the sample. The sequencing input was PBMCs. These TCRs come from a woman in her 70s in good health and CMV-seropositive.

The chain combines TRBV9 with TRBJ2-7, with TRBD1 matching over 9 bases. Per the germline V gene, CDR1 is SGDLS and CDR2 is YYNGEE. This CDR3 comprises 16 residues. The V and J ends lost 3 bases and 5 bases, in that order; junction bases with no gene match: 12. The CDR3 DNA sequence: TGTGCCAGCAGCGGACCACAGGGGGCCCTAATGAACGAGCAGTACTTC. Translated: CASSGPQGALMNEQYF.

The CDR3 is CASSKGQGQRASETQYF. The CDR3 region has the DNA TGTGCCAGCAGCAAGGGACAGGGACAGAGGGCATCAGAGACCCAGTACTTC. The chain links TRBV11-3 to TRBJ2-5; TRBD1 agrees at 9 bases. Germline loops: CDR1 SGHNT, CDR2 YENEEA. J lost 4 bases, V lost 5 bases, and 14 bases had no gene match. This CDR3 is 17 amino acids long.

The genes are TRBV10-1 and TRBJ2-2, with 8 bases fitting TRBD2. CDR3 length equals 15 residues. Germline assignment: CDR1 WNHNN and CDR2 SYGVQD (reference sequence). V lost 8 bases to trimming and J lost 6 bases; unmatched junction nucleotides: 11. CDR3 bases: TGCGCCAGCGGGACCGGGGGGGCCGGAGCCGGGGAGCTGTTTTTT. Amino acid sequence: CASGTGGAGAGELFF.

This rearrangement joins TRBV18 to TRBJ2-7, with D possibly TRBD2 on 6 matching bases. Germline lookup yields CDR1 KGHSH and CDR2 LQKENI. The CDR3 is 13 residues long. Trimming took 5 bases from V and 4 from J, leaving 12 bases between them. CDR3 protein: CASSGGDGYEQYF. CDR3 DNA: TGTGCCAGCTCAGGAGGGGACGGATACGAGCAGTACTTC.

The genes are TRBV6-6 and TRBJ1-5, with 8 bases fitting TRBD1. The V and J ends lost 7 bases and 0 bases, in that order; junction bases with no gene match: 5. There are 15 residues in the CDR3. Germline CDR1 reads MNHNY; CDR2 reads SVGAGI (reference sequence). In DNA form, the CDR3 reads TGTGCCAGCATCGGGACAGGATTTAGCAATCAGCCCCAGCATTTT. Its translation is CASIGTGFSNQPQHF.

This clone appeared once. This chain's CDR3 is CASSLGQHSTDTQYF. The CDR3 DNA reads TGTGCCAGCAGCTTGGGACAGCACAGCACAGATACGCAGTATTTT. V gene TRBV5-4 combines with J gene TRBJ2-3; D may be TRBD1 (5 bases). Germline V gene data show CDR1 as SGHNT and CDR2 as YYREEE (reference sequence). The CDR3 contains 15 residues. Trimming removed 0 bases at V and 0 bases at J, with 8 bases between. Full variable domain (missing parts from reference TRBV5-4 and TRBJ2-3): ETGVTQSPTHLIKTRGQQVTLRCSSQSGHNTVSWYQQALGQGPQFIFQYYREEENGRGNFPPRFSGLQFPNYSSELNVNALELDDSALYLCASSLGQHSTDTQYFGPGTRLTVL.

The rearrangement uses TRBV28 and TRBJ1-2; D perhaps matches TRBD1 (5 bases). Germline lookup yields CDR1 MDHEN and CDR2 SYDVKM. This CDR3 spans 13 amino acids. V lost 3 bases and J 2 bases, leaving 7 bases between the germline ends. The CDR3 sequence is CASSLDKNYGYTF. CDR3 nucleotides: TGTGCCAGCAGTTTGGACAAAAACTATGGCTACACCTTC.

The V gene is TRBV6-5, the J gene TRBJ2-4; maybe TRBD2 (6 bases). V was shortened by 0 bases and J by 3 bases, with 12 bases between the two germline ends. CDR1 is MNHEY and CDR2 is SVGAGI in the germline V gene. CDR3 length: 16 residues. In DNA form, the CDR3 reads TGTGCCAGCAGTTACTCGGGGGGAGCGGGCAAAAACATTCAGTACTTC. It translates to CASSYSGGAGKNIQYF.

V and J are TRBV29-1 and TRBJ2-7, with D maybe TRBD1 (6 bases). V was pared by 4 bases and J by 6 bases, with 25 bases between. The CDR3 sequence is 16 residues long. Germline V lookup: CDR1 SQVTM, CDR2 ANQGSEA. The CDR3, as DNA: TGCAGCGTTGTTTCAGTGTGGGGGCGAGGTGGTGGCGAGCAGTACTTC. This encodes CSVVSVWGRGGGEQYF.

J is TRBJ1-5 and V is TRBV19; 8 bases match TRBD1. The CDR3 has 17 residues. Germline CDR1 is LNHDA and CDR2 is SQIVND (reference sequence). Trimming at V came to 2 bases and at J to 0 bases, leaving 6 bases not matched to a gene. The CDR3 reads CASSIRTGIYSNQPQHF. The CDR3 DNA reads as TGTGCCAGTAGTATACGGACAGGGATTTATAGCAATCAGCCCCAGCATTTT. Based on the CDR3 plus reference TRBV19 and TRBJ1-5, the full variable domain is DGGITQSPKYLFRKEGQNVTLSCEQNLNHDAMYWYRQDPGQGLRLIYYSQIVNDFQKGDIAEGYSVSREKKESFPLTVTSAQKNPTAFYLCASSIRTGIYSNQPQHFGDGTRLSIL.

The rearrangement uses TRBV7-2 and TRBJ2-2; 8 bases line up with TRBD1. Germline V CDR1 and CDR2: SGHTA, FQGNSA. This CDR3 has 15 amino acids. V shed 5 bases and J 2 bases; nucleotides not matched to a gene: 4. CDR3 DNA sequence: TGTGCCAGCAGCGTCGGACAGGGAAACACCGGGGAGCTGTTTTTT. This encodes CASSVGQGNTGELFF.

This clone occurred a few times. This chain links TRBV18 with TRBJ2-6, with D possibly matching TRBD2 (6 bases). CDR3 length equals 11 residues. Germline loops: CDR1 KGHSH, CDR2 LQKENI. Trimming removed 4 bases at V and 17 bases at J, with 12 bases between. CDR3 loop: CASSRFGEVTF. The CDR3 DNA is TGTGCCAGCTCACGTTTTGGGGAGGTGACTTTC.

V is TRBV28 and J is TRBJ1-4, with a possible D match to TRBD1 (5 bases). Germline V CDR1 and CDR2: MDHEN, SYDVKM. The CDR3 length is 14 residues. Trimming removed 5 bases at V and 4 bases at J, with 11 bases between. In DNA, the CDR3 is TGTGCCAGCAGTGGCAACAGGATTAATGAAAAACTGTTTTTT. Amino acids: CASSGNRINEKLFF.

On this clone: This specimen includes other DNA sequences encoding the same CDR3. This chain links TRBV28 with TRBJ2-7, with 11 bases lining up with TRBD1. The CDR3 loop spans 14 amino acids. From germline, CDR1 is MDHEN and CDR2 SYDVKM. The junction had 6 bases not matched to a gene; V was cut back by 7 bases and J by 4 bases. In DNA form, the CDR3 reads TGTGCCAGCATCCGGGACAGGGGGTCTTACGAGCAGTACTTC. Amino acids: CASIRDRGSYEQYF.

The chain combines TRBV27 with TRBJ2-3; TRBD2 aligns across 8 bases. Germline loops: CDR1 MNHEY, CDR2 SMNVEV (reference sequence). This CDR3 has 16 residues. J was trimmed by 3 bases and V by 5 bases; bases with no gene match: 10. Here the CDR3 reads CASSTLGAGGTDTQYF. In nucleotides, the CDR3 is TGTGCCAGCAGTACCTTGGGGGCGGGAGGAACAGATACGCAGTATTTT.

V and J are TRBV27 and TRBJ1-5; weak D call: TRBD1 (5 bases). The ends were cut back, 3 bases at V and 6 bases at J, with 6 bases in the middle. The germline CDR1 and CDR2 sequences are MNHEY and SMNVEV (reference sequence). The CDR3 loop spans 12 amino acids. This CDR3 reads CASSFGGQPQHF. DNA of the CDR3: TGTGCCAGCAGTTTCGGGGGTCAGCCCCAGCATTTT.

The V gene is TRBV6-6, the J gene TRBJ1-1, with no clear D. The germline CDR1 and CDR2 sequences are MNHNY and SVGAGI (reference sequence). The CDR3 runs 11 residues. Between the trimmed V and J ends, which lost 8 bases and 7 bases, there was a span of 11 bases. This CDR3 is CASRPEGEAFF. CDR3 in DNA: TGTGCCAGCCGTCCGGAGGGTGAAGCTTTCTTT.

The J gene is TRBJ2-3, the V gene TRBV7-9, with TRBD2 matching 9 bases. The ends lost 5 bases at V and 5 bases at J; junction bases unmatched: 5. Germline CDR1 is SEHNR and CDR2 is FQNEAQ (reference sequence). The CDR3 is 14 amino acids. Written as DNA, the CDR3 is TGTGCCAGCAGCCCACAGCGGGGGGTAGATACGCAGTATTTT. Protein: CASSPQRGVDTQYF.

V and J are TRBV11-2 and TRBJ1-5, with D tentatively TRBD1 (6 bases). V was trimmed by 2 bases and J by 5 bases, leaving 13 bases between them. CDR1 and CDR2 (germline): SGHAT, FQNNGV. The CDR3 extends over 15 amino acids. The CDR3 nucleotides are TGTGCCAGCAGCTTATCCAGGGGACGGGATCAGCCCCAGCATTTT. Amino acid sequence: CASSLSRGRDQPQHF.

The chain has TRBV7-2 and TRBJ2-5, with TRBD2 as a possible D gene (6 bases). The CDR3 covers 16 residues. V was cut by 4 bases and J by 5 bases, with 20 bases left in between. From germline, CDR1 is SGHTA and CDR2 FQGNSA. The CDR3 nucleotides read TGTGCCAGCAGCTCTAGCGTGGGCAGCATGCGGGAGACCCAGTACTTC. Its translation is CASSSSVGSMRETQYF.

This clone came up a few times. This chain connects TRBV6-5 to TRBJ2-3, with 9 nucleotides matching TRBD1. V was pared by 6 bases and J by 4 bases, with 5 bases of the junction left unmatched. The CDR3 consists of 14 residues. CDR1 is MNHEY and CDR2 is SVGAGI in the germline V gene. The CDR3 sequence is CASSRQGEADTQYF. In nucleotides, the CDR3 is TGTGCCAGCAGCCGACAGGGGGAAGCAGATACGCAGTATTTT.

This chain joins TRBV10-3 and TRBJ2-7; a weak D match, TRBD1 (6 bases). V lost 4 bases, J lost 6 bases, and 13 bases lay in between. This CDR3 spans 13 amino acids. CDR1 and CDR2 (germline): ENHRY, SYGVKD. The CDR3 is CAISVTEGGEQYF. In DNA, the CDR3 is TGTGCCATCAGTGTGACAGAAGGGGGCGAGCAGTACTTC.

The chain combines TRBV10-1 with TRBJ2-3; TRBD1 matches at 10 bases. The germline V gene encodes CDR1 WNHNN and CDR2 SYGVQD (reference sequence). V dropped 7 bases and J dropped 2; count of bases not matched to a gene: 9. The CDR3 has 16 residues. The CDR3, as DNA: TGCGCCAGCACCCACGACAGGGGGCTCAACACAGATACGCAGTATTTT. The encoded protein is CASTHDRGLNTDTQYF.

The genes are TRBV28 and TRBJ2-7; D gene uncertain. Per the germline V gene, CDR1 is MDHEN and CDR2 is SYDVKM. Trimming took 5 bases from V and 4 from J, leaving 12 bases between them. The CDR3 runs to 13 residues. The CDR3 sequence: CASSGPPKYEQYF. In DNA form, the CDR3 reads TGTGCCAGCAGTGGGCCCCCGAAGTACGAGCAGTACTTC. The complete variable domain, with remaining parts taken from reference TRBV28 and TRBJ2-7, reads DVKVTQSSRYLVKRTGEKVFLECVQDMDHENMFWYRQDPGLGLRLIYFSYDVKMKEKGDIPEGYSVSREKKERFSLILESASTNQTSMYLCASSGPPKYEQYFGPGTRLTVT.

V gene TRBV7-8 combines with J gene TRBJ1-1, with 8 bases fitting TRBD1. CDR1 and CDR2 from the germline V gene are SGHVS and FQNEAQ. Trimming at V came to 5 bases and at J to 10 bases, leaving 9 bases not matched to a gene. The CDR3 has 13 amino acids. The CDR3 sequence: CASSRGQELVAFF. CDR3 DNA: TGTGCCAGCAGCAGGGGACAGGAGCTTGTAGCTTTCTTT.

This chain links TRBV5-1 with TRBJ2-2; 8 nucleotides line up with TRBD1. The germline CDR1 and CDR2 sequences are SGHRS and YFSETQ. This CDR3 region has 18 residues. V was pared by 4 bases and J by 6 bases, with 17 bases of the junction left unmatched. The chain's CDR3 is CASSIGTGGDWYAGELFF. The CDR3 DNA sequence: TGCGCCAGCAGCATTGGGACAGGCGGGGATTGGTATGCCGGGGAGCTGTTTTTT.